These T cell receptor beta chains were read from a single sample in a study of immune evolution from preneoplasia to lung adenocarcinoma. Generated by immunoSEQ multiplex PCR, the TCRdb table keeps only in-frame clones and is missing some. The sample has 5,500 or so clones; around three quarters are singletons. Sequences were obtained from FFPE normal lung tissue adjacent to the tumor. The receptors stem from a person between 50 and 69 years old with lung adenocarcinoma. Both conserved end residues are part of each CDR3. The order of the fields is CDR3 DNA, CDR3 protein, clone size, J gene, D gene, V gene. A D gene is named only where the DNA matches it firmly. Clone size is not always given. Where it is, it says once, few, many or a class for expanded clones.

cdr3_nt: TGTGCCAGCAGTTACTCGGACAGGGCTGAGCAGTACTTC; cdr3_aa: CASSYSDRAEQYF; clone_size: NA; j_call: TRBJ2-7; d_call: TRBD1; v_call: TRBV6-6
cdr3_nt: TGCGCCAGCAGTGAGACTGCGGATAGCGCCTACGAGCAGTACTTC; cdr3_aa: CASSETADSAYEQYF; clone_size: NA; j_call: TRBJ2-7; d_call: NA; v_call: TRBV10-2
cdr3_nt: TGTGCCAGCAGTTACTTTATGAGCACCGGGGAGCTGTTTTTT; cdr3_aa: CASSYFMSTGELFF; clone_size: few; j_call: TRBJ2-2; d_call: NA; v_call: TRBV6-5
cdr3_nt: TGTGCCACCAGCACCGAAAAGGGGCTAGTGAATCATGAGCAGTTCTTC; cdr3_aa: CATSTEKGLVNHEQFF; clone_size: NA; j_call: TRBJ2-1; d_call: NA; v_call: TRBV15
cdr3_nt: TGTGCCAGCAGCTTAGCACAGGGGTCACGGGGGGAGCTGTTTTTT; cdr3_aa: CASSLAQGSRGELFF; clone_size: NA; j_call: TRBJ2-2; d_call: TRBD1; v_call: TRBV7-6
cdr3_nt: TGTGCCACCAGCACACCGACAGGCCGGGGAAACACCATATATTTT; cdr3_aa: CATSTPTGRGNTIYF; clone_size: NA; j_call: TRBJ1-3; d_call: NA; v_call: TRBV15
cdr3_nt: TGTGCCAGCAGTCCGGGTGGGGATGAGCAGTTCTTC; cdr3_aa: CASSPGGDEQFF; clone_size: NA; j_call: TRBJ2-1; d_call: NA; v_call: TRBV6-5
cdr3_nt: TGTGCCAGCAGTTTTACCGCGACTAACTATGGCTACACCTTC; cdr3_aa: CASSFTATNYGYTF; clone_size: NA; j_call: TRBJ1-2; d_call: NA; v_call: TRBV6-6
cdr3_nt: TGTGCCAGCAGCACTTCGAGTAGCGGGAGTCATGAGCAGTTCTTC; cdr3_aa: CASSTSSSGSHEQFF; clone_size: NA; j_call: TRBJ2-1; d_call: TRBD2; v_call: TRBV7-8
cdr3_nt: TGCGCCAGCAGCTTGGCGGTGGGACAGTTCGACGGCTACACCTTC; cdr3_aa: CASSLAVGQFDGYTF; clone_size: few; j_call: TRBJ1-2; d_call: TRBD1; v_call: TRBV5-1
cdr3_nt: TGTGCCAGCAGCTTTAGGCGAGACCACGAGCAGTACTTC; cdr3_aa: CASSFRRDHEQYF; clone_size: NA; j_call: TRBJ2-7; d_call: NA; v_call: TRBV7-2
cdr3_nt: TGCGCCAGCAGCTTGGGACAGGTTGGGGAGACCCAGTACTTC; cdr3_aa: CASSLGQVGETQYF; clone_size: NA; j_call: TRBJ2-5; d_call: NA; v_call: TRBV5-1
cdr3_nt: TGTGCCAGCAGCTTCCGCTGGACAGGGTTACTAGCCAAAAACATTCAGTACTTC; cdr3_aa: CASSFRWTGLLAKNIQYF; clone_size: once; j_call: TRBJ2-4; d_call: TRBD1; v_call: TRBV5-8
cdr3_nt: TGCAGCGTAGACAGGGGCGGGTTAGGGGAGCTGTTTTTT; cdr3_aa: CSVDRGGLGELFF; clone_size: NA; j_call: TRBJ2-2; d_call: TRBD1; v_call: TRBV29-1
cdr3_nt: TGTGCCAGCCACGCGGGACTAGTGGCCGGGGAGCTGTTTTTT; cdr3_aa: CASHAGLVAGELFF; clone_size: NA; j_call: TRBJ2-2; d_call: TRBD2; v_call: TRBV2
cdr3_nt: TGTGCCAGCAGCCAAGACTTAATCCCTGGGGCCAACGTCCTGACTTTC; cdr3_aa: CASSQDLIPGANVLTF; clone_size: NA; j_call: TRBJ2-6; d_call: NA; v_call: TRBV4-2
cdr3_nt: TGTGCCAGTAGTAGCCTGGGGCGGGGGAACTACAATGAGCAGTTCTTC; cdr3_aa: CASSSLGRGNYNEQFF; clone_size: NA; j_call: TRBJ2-1; d_call: TRBD2; v_call: TRBV19